This T cell receptor (beta chain) was profiled in a study of neoadjuvant anti-PD-1 for oral cavity cancer. Across the study: Nivolumab at 3 mg/kg was mostly given biweekly, three to four doses, pre-surgery. Regarding the study as a whole: Higher pretreatment blood Treg/Th17 ratios correlated with higher pretreatment blood and lower post-treatment tumor TCRbeta clonality.

Time point meaning: after neoadjuvant nivolumab, at surgical resection. The patients had HPV-negative, locally advanced oral cavity squamous cell carcinoma. In its sample, this clone was seen a few times. Its cognate antigen is unknown. CDR1 is KGHSH and CDR2 is LQKENI in the germline V gene. The CDR3 has 14 amino acids. The ends were cut back, 2 bases at V and 2 bases at J, with 7 bases in the middle. TCRdb keeps only in-frame clones here, not all; method: immunoSEQ multiplex PCR. The table shows some 6,200 clones, with around 50% occurring only once. Here the sequenced sample was tumor tissue, taken after nivolumab (anti-PD-1) treatment. This TCR was sampled from a person aged 35 to 85 with oral cavity squamous cell carcinoma. This chain connects TRBV18 to TRBJ1-5; D call uncertain. This chain's CDR3 is CASSPDHGNQPQHF. The DNA of the CDR3 is TGTGCCAGCTCACCAGATCATGGCAATCAGCCCCAGCATTTT.